The clone carrying this T cell receptor (beta chain) was observed many times. What it binds is not known. Read sequence stops 3 residues before the CDR3 end, and the germline J gene provides the missing end. These data come from a study of T cell clonality in common variable immunodeficiency. CDR1 is SGHTA, CDR2 FQGNSA, per germline. This CDR3 region has 15 residues. V dropped 5 bases and J dropped 6; count of bases not matched to a gene: 4. Donors gave roughly 4.5 to 9 ml heparinized peripheral whole blood. Study-level points and caveats: CVID patient heterogeneity limited repertoire-clinical complication correlations. In common variable immunodeficiency, TCR beta chains reportedly carried fewer deletions and N-nucleotide insertions. CVID subjects had higher TCRbeta clonality than healthy controls, most marked in about a third.

Repertoires were generated with immunoSEQ multiplex PCR, while TCRdb's copy carries only in-frame clones and drops some. The sample contains over 55,000 clones, none occurring once; approximately 1.7% lies in the top ten. This clonotype originated in a person between 18 and 75 years old in good health. Source material: peripheral blood mononuclear cells. The chain uses TRBV7-2 and TRBJ2-1; 13 positions agree with TRBD2. The DNA read from the CDR3 is TGTGCCAGCAGCCCTGGACTAGCGGGGGTCAATGAG. The encoded protein is CASSPGLAGVNE. The full CDR3 is CASSPGLAGVNEQFF.